The 7 T cell receptor beta chains below come from one sample, sequenced in a study of blood T cell repertoires in COVID-19. The data were produced by immunoSEQ multiplex PCR, yet TCRdb's version contains in-frame clones alone and is incomplete. This sample has under 300,000 clones; approximately 87% occur once, and the top ten carry 6.2%. Sequencing was performed on peripheral blood. Receptors originate from a man aged 55-75 years with acute or convalescent COVID-19.

This clone showed up just once. The gene calls are TRBV7-8 and TRBJ2-7; 9 nucleotides agree with TRBD2. Looked up from germline, CDR1 is SGHVS and CDR2 is FQNEAQ. The trim removed 0 bases at V and 9 bases at J, leaving 6 bases unmatched. CDR3 length: 14 residues. CDR3 sequence reads: CASSLALAGEGQYF. The CDR3 region has the DNA TGTGCCAGCAGCTTAGCTTTAGCGGGAGAGGGGCAGTACTTC.

V is TRBV28 and J is TRBJ1-5, with TRBD1 matching 7 bases. Trimming at V came to 5 bases and at J to 5 bases, leaving 6 bases not matched to a gene. CDR3 length: 14 amino acids. CDR1 and CDR2 from the germline V gene are MDHEN and SYDVKM. In DNA, the CDR3 is TGTGCCAGCAGTGGGCGACAGGGAGATCAGCCCCAGCATTTT. This sequence encodes CASSGRQGDQPQHF.

The chain couples TRBV10-3 to TRBJ2-3; D unclear. The CDR3 runs 14 residues. V lost 4 bases, J lost 4 bases, and 12 bases lay in between. Germline V lookup: CDR1 ENHRY, CDR2 SYGVKD. CDR3 sequence reads: CAISVDQLSDTQYF. The DNA of the CDR3 is TGTGCCATCAGTGTTGACCAACTATCAGATACGCAGTATTTT.

This clone has just one count. Other DNA sequences of this sample code for an identical CDR3. The genes are TRBV30 and TRBJ1-6; the D is unclear. This CDR3 has 13 amino acids. Trimming shortened V by 0 bases and J by 10 bases, and 10 bases separated the two germline ends. CDR1 and CDR2 (germline): GTSNPN, SVGIG (reference sequence). CDR3 in amino acids: CAWSVGEGSPLHF. The CDR3, as DNA: TGTGCCTGGAGTGTTGGGGAGGGCTCACCCCTCCACTTT. Full variable domain (rest looked up from reference TRBV30 and TRBJ1-6): SQTIHQWPATLVQPVGSPLSLECTVEGTSNPNLYWYRQAAGRGLQLLFYSVGIGQISSEVPQNLSASRPQDRQFILSSKKLLLSDSGFYLCAWSVGEGSPLHFGNGTRLTVT.

The chain joins TRBV2 to TRBJ1-1; perhaps TRBD1 as D (5 bases). Germline CDR1 and CDR2: SNHLY and FYNNEI. V lost 4 bases, J lost 5 bases, and 11 bases lay in between. The CDR3 is 13 amino acids. CDR3 nucleotides: TGTGCCAGCAGTGCGTCGGGGGTGACTGAAGCTTTCTTT. Translation: CASSASGVTEAFF. Together with reference TRBV2 and TRBJ1-1, the CDR3 gives the full variable domain: EPEVTQTPSHQVTQMGQEVILRCVPISNHLYFYWYRQILGQKVEFLVSFYNNEISEKSEIFDDQFSVERPDGSNFTLKIRSTKLEDSAMYFCASSASGVTEAFFGQGTRLTVV.

This chain joins TRBV10-3 and TRBJ1-3; tentative D call: TRBD1 (5 bases). CDR3 length: 18 residues. Trimming shortened V by 3 bases and J by 0 bases, and 18 bases separated the two germline ends. Germline V lookup: CDR1 ENHRY, CDR2 SYGVKD. This chain's CDR3 is CAISDRPRVGLSGNTIYF. DNA of the CDR3: TGTGCCATCAGTGATCGGCCCCGGGTGGGGCTCTCTGGAAACACCATATATTTT.

The chain links TRBV6-5 to TRBJ2-7, with 8 bases lining up with TRBD1. The V segment lost 0 bases and the J segment 7 bases; nucleotides outside the gene matches: 5. The CDR3 is made up of 14 amino acids. Germline CDR1 MNHEY, CDR2 SVGAGI. CDR3 in amino acids: CASSYSSTGEEQYF. CDR3 in DNA: TGTGCCAGCAGTTACTCCTCGACAGGGGAAGAGCAGTACTTC.